The 32 T cell receptor beta chains presented below share a single source sample, sequenced in a study of T cell repertoires in cytomegalovirus infection. Using its own MiXCR run on the reads, TCRdb lists one record per CDR3 protein. The repertoire includes 100,000 to 150,000 distinct CDR3 sequences, roughly 8.2% of them detected once, and over 9.5% sits in the top ten. Sequenced: PBMCs. These receptors were collected from a human donor in good health (CMV status not recorded). Some clones in this sample may be carry-over from other donors' samples.

This chain connects TRBV18 to TRBJ1-4; D ambiguous. Germline CDR1 reads KGHSH; CDR2 reads LQKENI. The CDR3 extends over 16 amino acids. V was cut by 3 bases and J by 7 bases, with 18 bases left in between. The CDR3 DNA is TGTGCCAGCTCACCGCTCATCGTAGAAGGGCGTGAAAAACTGTTTTTT. Protein product: CASSPLIVEGREKLFF.

This clonotype was found a few times. The V call is TRBV7-2, the J call TRBJ1-1, with D possibly TRBD1 on 6 matching bases. Germline values: CDR1 SGHTA, CDR2 FQGNSA. The CDR3 sequence is 15 residues long. Between the trimmed V and J ends, which lost 0 bases and 0 bases, there was a span of 8 bases. Here the CDR3 DNA reads TGTGCCAGCAGCTTAGCTACAGGGATGAACACTGAAGCTTTCTTT. This codes for CASSLATGMNTEAFF. Variable domain in full (rest from reference TRBV7-2 and TRBJ1-1): GAGVSQSPSNKVTEKGKDVELRCDPISGHTALYWYRQSLGQGLEFLIYFQGNSAPDKSGLPSDRFSAERTGGSVSTLTIQRTQQEDSAVYLCASSLATGMNTEAFFGQGTRLTVV.

V and J are TRBV20-1 and TRBJ2-5; tentatively, D is TRBD2 (5 bases). The ends were cut back, 0 bases at V and 4 bases at J, with 21 bases in the middle. Germline lookup yields CDR1 DFQATT and CDR2 SNEGSKA (reference sequence). The CDR3 sequence is 17 residues long. The CDR3 region has the DNA TGCAGTGCTAGAGATTGGAAGAGGACTTTAGTCCGAGAGACCCAGTACTTC. Translating it yields CSARDWKRTLVRETQYF.

Here the CDR3 reads CATTKLRTTNEKLFF. In nucleotides, the CDR3 is TGTGCCACCACCAAACTAAGGACAACTAATGAAAAACTGTTTTTT. This chain links TRBV15 with TRBJ1-4; D ambiguous. CDR3 length: 15 residues. Per germline, CDR1 LNHNV and CDR2 YYDKDF (reference sequence). Trimming cost V 7 bases and J 0 bases, with 12 bases left between them.

In nucleotides, the CDR3 is TGTGCCAGCAGTTACGGGCAGGGGAGGGAAAAACTGTTTTTT. Its protein product is CASSYGQGREKLFF. The chain recombines TRBV6-5 with TRBJ1-4, with D possibly being TRBD1 (6 bases). The CDR3 totals 14 residues. The germline CDR1 and CDR2 sequences are MNHEY and SVGAGI. The V end lost 2 bases, the J end lost 8 bases, and 12 bases lay between the germline ends.

In its sample, this clonotype was seen many times. The chain uses TRBV28 and TRBJ1-5; tentative D call: TRBD1 (6 bases). This CDR3 contains 14 residues. V was trimmed by 5 bases and J by 6 bases, leaving 14 bases between them. From germline, CDR1 is MDHEN and CDR2 SYDVKM. CDR3 protein: CASSLYRVGQPQHF. For the CDR3, the DNA is TGTGCCAGCAGTCTTTACAGGGTGGGTCAGCCCCAGCATTTT.

This clonotype was seen only once. Possible read error: a much larger clone is one base away. V usage is TRBV12-3 or TRBV12-4 and J usage is TRBJ2-7; possibly TRBD1 for D (6 bases). V shed 11 bases and J shed 6 bases, with 23 bases lying between them. The CDR3 totals 14 residues. The CDR3 here is CASSGKGGSGEQYF. CDR3 nucleotide sequence: TGTGCCTCCTCCGGGAAAGGGGGATCGGGCGAGCAGTACTTC.

The sample holds many counts of this clonotype. V is TRBV11-2 and J is TRBJ2-3; D not certain. Germline V gives CDR1 SGHAT, CDR2 FQNNGV. This CDR3 contains 13 residues. Trimming took 1 base from V and 4 from J, leaving 6 bases between them. The CDR3 reads CASSLGAPDTQYF. CDR3 DNA: TGTGCCAGCAGCTTAGGGGCGCCAGATACGCAGTATTTT.

This clonotype was picked up many times. This chain connects TRBV7-2 to TRBJ1-1; D ambiguous. V lost 5 bases and J lost 0, with 7 bases in between. Germline CDR1 is SGHTA and CDR2 is FQGNSA. This CDR3 has 13 amino acids. Written as DNA, the CDR3 is TGTGCCAGCAGCCCGCACATGAACACTGAAGCTTTCTTT. Translation gives CASSPHMNTEAFF.

This clonotype was recorded at least ten times. The chain links TRBV6-6 to TRBJ2-1, with TRBD2 as a possible D gene (5 bases). The CDR3 covers 13 residues. The V and J ends lost 4 bases and 9 bases respectively, with 13 bases between them. Germline V gene data show CDR1 as MNHNY and CDR2 as SVGAGI (reference sequence). CDR3 coding DNA: TGTGCCAGCAGTTCCAGCGGTCCGATTGAGCAGTTCTTC. Amino acids: CASSSSGPIEQFF.

The chain combines TRBV7-2 with TRBJ2-1; D perhaps matches TRBD2 (7 bases). The germline V gene encodes CDR1 SGHTA and CDR2 FQGNSA. The CDR3 extends over 12 amino acids. Trimming removed 1 base at V and 15 bases at J, with 13 bases between. The CDR3 reads CASSLEVGGGFF. The CDR3 DNA follows: TGTGCCAGCAGCTTAGAAGTAGGGGGGGGGTTCTTC.

The gene calls are TRBV19 and TRBJ1-6, with a tentative D call TRBD1 (5 bases). The V end lost 10 bases, the J end lost 14 bases, and 24 bases lay between the germline ends. The germline gives CDR1 LNHDA, CDR2 SQIVND (reference sequence). This CDR3 is 14 amino acids long. For the CDR3, the DNA is TGTGCCACCACGCCCGGGACGGCCGGAGAAACCCTCCACTTT. Encoded protein: CATTPGTAGETLHF. Full variable domain (outside the CDR3, taken from reference TRBV19 and TRBJ1-6): DGGITQSPKYLFRKEGQNVTLSCEQNLNHDAMYWYRQDPGQGLRLIYYSQIVNDFQKGDIAEGYSVSREKKESFPLTVTSAQKNPTAFYLCATTPGTAGETLHFGNGTRLTVT.

In this sample, this clonotype turned up many times. This sequence joins TRBV15 and TRBJ2-5; 10 bases line up with TRBD2. V lost 4 bases to trimming and J lost 5 bases; unmatched junction nucleotides: 10. CDR1 LNHNV and CDR2 YYDKDF come from the germline V gene (reference sequence). The CDR3 length is 16 residues. The CDR3 coding sequence is TGTGCCACCAGCACCCCCGTGAGCGGGGGGGCGGAGACCCAGTACTTC. Translated, it gives CATSTPVSGGAETQYF. The full variable domain, with the rest looked up from reference TRBV15 and TRBJ2-5, is DAMVIQNPRYQVTQFGKPVTLSCSQTLNHNVMYWYQQKSSQAPKLLFHYYDKDFNNEADTPDNFQSRRPNTSFCFLDIRSPGLGDTAMYLCATSTPVSGGAETQYFGPGTRLLVL.

This clonotype came up many times. The genes are TRBV28 and TRBJ1-1, with 7 positions matching TRBD1. Germline CDR1 MDHEN, CDR2 SYDVKM. The V and J ends lost 4 bases and 1 base, in that order; junction bases with no gene match: 9. There are 16 residues in the CDR3. The CDR3 DNA reads TGTGCCAGCAGTTCGCAAGGACAGGTCCCGAACACTGAAGCTTTCTTT. It codes for CASSSQGQVPNTEAFF.

This clonotype came up many times. The J gene is TRBJ2-5, the V gene TRBV7-8; D is tentatively TRBD1 or TRBD2 (5 bases each). V dropped 7 bases and J dropped 2 bases, with 14 bases sitting between them. This CDR3 contains 14 residues. Germline V lookup: CDR1 SGHVS, CDR2 FQNEAQ. The CDR3 sequence is CASTTGTGQETQYF. In nucleotides, the CDR3 is TGTGCCAGCACCACCGGGACCGGACAAGAGACCCAGTACTTC.

This clonotype came up many times. The chain is built from TRBV28 and TRBJ2-7; D not certain. The V gene's germline CDR1 is MDHEN and CDR2 SYDVKM. The CDR3 is made up of 13 amino acids. Trimming took 3 bases from V and 5 from J, leaving 11 bases between them. This CDR3 is CASSFRPADEQYF. The CDR3 nucleotides are TGTGCCAGCAGTTTTCGACCGGCGGACGAGCAGTACTTC.

This clonotype appeared many times. The chain recombines TRBV6-5 with TRBJ1-2; a possible D gene is TRBD1 (5 bases). CDR3 length: 12 amino acids. Trimming pared 2 bases from V and 9 bases from J, leaving 10 bases between. CDR1 is MNHEY, CDR2 SVGAGI, per germline. The CDR3 spells CASSYRQQSYTF. Here the CDR3 DNA reads TGTGCCAGCAGTTACCGACAGCAAAGCTACACCTTC.

This chain joins TRBV15 and TRBJ1-1; D unresolved. V dropped 4 bases and J dropped 1 base, with 16 bases sitting between them. The CDR3 has 16 residues. Germline assignment: CDR1 LNHNV and CDR2 YYDKDF (reference sequence). The CDR3 sequence is CATSIGRGKGNTEAFF. The CDR3 DNA follows: TGTGCCACCAGCATAGGTCGAGGGAAGGGGAACACTGAAGCTTTCTTT.

This clonotype has more than one count but fewer than ten. V and J are TRBV3-1 and TRBJ1-2, with D perhaps matching TRBD1 (5 bases). Per germline, CDR1 LGHDT and CDR2 YNNKEL (reference sequence). V lost 4 bases, J lost 2 bases, and 8 bases lay in between. The CDR3 runs to 13 residues. This CDR3 is CASSLRDNYGYTF. The CDR3 DNA follows: TGTGCCAGCAGCCTTCGGGACAACTATGGCTACACCTTC.

This clonotype has a handful of counts. J is TRBJ1-1 and V is TRBV19; unclear D gene. Germline V gene lookup returns CDR1 LNHDA and CDR2 SQIVND (reference sequence). This CDR3 contains 13 residues. The V gene lost 2 bases and the J gene lost 1 base, with 5 bases spanning the gap. In DNA, the CDR3 is TGTGCCAGTAGTATAAGCCGGAACACTGAAGCTTTCTTT. This sequence encodes CASSISRNTEAFF.

The chain combines TRBV7-9 with TRBJ1-1; no firm D call. The ends were cut back, 3 bases at V and 10 bases at J, with 9 bases in the middle. From germline, CDR1 is SEHNR and CDR2 FQNEAQ (reference sequence). The CDR3 covers 11 residues. CDR3 DNA sequence: TGTGCCAGCAGCTTGGAGTGGAGAGCTTTCTTT. This sequence encodes CASSLEWRAFF.

This clonotype was seen at least ten times. The chain recombines TRBV7-6 with TRBJ1-5; 7 bases line up with TRBD1. The CDR3 runs to 17 residues. The junction had 10 bases not matched to a gene; V was cut back by 5 bases and J by 0 bases. The germline V gene has CDR1 SGHVS and CDR2 FNYEAQ. As DNA, the CDR3 is TGTGCCAGCAGCGAACAAGGGACAGTTCTTAGCAATCAGCCCCAGCATTTT. Translating it yields CASSEQGTVLSNQPQHF.

This clonotype was detected many times. The V and J genes are TRBV7-2 and TRBJ1-5; D gene ambiguous. V lost 4 bases and J 9 bases, leaving 10 bases between the germline ends. The CDR3 loop spans 12 amino acids. Germline loops: CDR1 SGHTA, CDR2 FQGNSA. CDR3 DNA: TGTGCCAGCAGCTCCGCTTTGTGGCCCCAGCATTTT. Its translation is CASSSALWPQHF.

The V and J genes are TRBV5-1 and TRBJ2-1, with D unclear. The V gene's germline CDR1 is SGHRS and CDR2 YFSETQ. The CDR3 extends over 15 amino acids. V lost 0 bases and J lost 3, with 10 bases in between. CDR3 in DNA: TGCGCCAGCAGCTTGGTCTCCGCCAGCTACAATGAGCAGTTCTTC. This encodes CASSLVSASYNEQFF. Full variable domain (remainder filled in from reference TRBV5-1 and TRBJ2-1): KAGVTQTPRYLIKTRGQQVTLSCSPISGHRSVSWYQQTPGQGLQFLFEYFSETQRNKGNFPGRFSGRQFSNSRSEMNVSTLELGDSALYLCASSLVSASYNEQFFGPGTRLTVL.

V and J are TRBV6-6 and TRBJ2-1, with 7 bases fitting TRBD2. Trimming took 4 bases from V and 1 from J; bases not matched to a gene: 4. The germline CDR1 and CDR2 sequences are MNHNY and SVGAGI (reference sequence). This CDR3 spans 15 amino acids. The CDR3 DNA reads as TGTGCCAGCAGTTCACTAGCGAAGTCCTACAATGAGCAGTTCTTC. Translated, it gives CASSSLAKSYNEQFF.

In its sample, this clonotype was seen a few times. The V and J genes are TRBV3-1 and TRBJ1-1, with D hard to call. This CDR3 contains 13 residues. Trimming removed 0 bases at V and 5 bases at J, with 7 bases between. The germline V gene encodes CDR1 LGHDT and CDR2 YNNKEL (reference sequence). CDR3 in amino acids: CASSQESRTEAFF. CDR3 in DNA: TGTGCCAGCAGCCAAGAATCACGGACTGAAGCTTTCTTT.

At least ten counts were recorded for this clonotype. The chain carries TRBV2 and TRBJ2-3; maybe TRBD1 (6 bases). The CDR3 is 12 residues long. In germline, CDR1 is SNHLY, CDR2 FYNNEI. V lost 5 bases to trimming and J lost 7 bases, with 10 bases between them. The CDR3 loop reads CASSSGTHTQYF. CDR3 nucleotide sequence: TGTGCCAGCAGTTCCGGGACACATACGCAGTATTTT.

This clonotype was observed a few times. The chain recombines TRBV7-9 with TRBJ1-2, with a possible D match to TRBD1 (6 bases). Trimming left V 0 bases short and J 2 bases short, with 16 bases between. CDR3 length equals 17 residues. Germline V gene lookup returns CDR1 SEHNR and CDR2 FQNEAQ (reference sequence). The CDR3 spells CASSLAGRLGQNYGYTF. For the CDR3, the DNA is TGTGCCAGCAGCTTAGCGGGTCGACTAGGACAGAACTATGGCTACACCTTC.

This clonotype was observed a handful of times. The CDR3 here is CSATSGGGETQYF. The DNA for the CDR3 is TGCAGCGCGACTAGCGGGGGGGGAGAGACCCAGTACTTC. The chain couples TRBV29-1 to TRBJ2-5; TRBD2 agrees at 14 bases. This CDR3 is 13 amino acids long. Trimming removed 7 bases from V and 4 bases from J; junction bases left unmatched: 2. Germline CDR1 is SQVTM and CDR2 is ANQGSEA.

Ten or more counts support this clonotype. The CDR3 sequence is CASSQLNEKLFF. Here the CDR3 DNA reads TGTGCCAGCAGCCAACTAAATGAAAAACTGTTTTTT. The rearrangement uses TRBV7-8 and TRBJ1-4; D is uncertain. The CDR3 runs 12 residues. Germline V gives CDR1 SGHVS, CDR2 FQNEAQ. Trimming cost V 5 bases and J 5 bases, with 6 bases left between them.

The sample holds many counts of this clonotype. The chain uses TRBV4-1 and TRBJ1-3; D gene unclear. The V gene lost 0 bases and the J gene lost 0 bases, with 6 bases spanning the gap. The germline gives CDR1 MGHRA, CDR2 YSYEKL. The CDR3 has 15 residues. The chain's CDR3 is CASSQDGGSGNTIYF. CDR3 bases: TGCGCCAGCAGCCAAGATGGCGGCTCTGGAAACACCATATATTTT.

This clonotype was detected a few times. The chain uses TRBV6-6 and TRBJ1-5, with TRBD1 as a possible D gene (6 bases). This CDR3 contains 14 residues. Looked up from germline, CDR1 is MNHNY and CDR2 is SVGAGI (reference sequence). With 11 bases removed from V and 2 bases from J, the gap between germline ends came to 16 bases. The CDR3 DNA reads as TGTGCCGCCTACGCGGGGGGCGGCAATCAGCCCCAGCATTTT. Residues: CAAYAGGGNQPQHF.